The TCR beta chain described here comes from a study of long-term antiretroviral therapy in people with HIV. Sequencing relied on immunoSEQ assay v3.0, run at survey level. Roughly 40,000-55,000 T-cell genomes per sample were the sequencing target. Generated by immunoSEQ multiplex PCR, the TCRdb table keeps only in-frame clones and is missing some. Of tens of thousands of clones in the sample, about nine tenths were seen once. Study-wide points: Diversity increased after ART yet remained lower than in transplant donor controls. Data on ART adherence, viral resistance or therapy changes were unavailable.

People in the study who had HIV all got their treatment in the United States. Worth noting for this clone: Antigen: not known.

Deletions cut 6 bases from V and 0 bases from J, with 14 bases between. Germline V lookup: CDR1 SNHLY, CDR2 FYNNEI. This CDR3 is 15 amino acids long. Specimen: unsorted PBMCs, collected 0.1 years before starting antiretroviral therapy. V is TRBV2 and J is TRBJ1-2; no clear D gene. The clonotype comes from a woman between 50 and 59 years old with HIV. The CDR3 loop reads CASRDDGGANYGYTF. CDR3 coding DNA: TGTGCCAGCAGGGATGACGGTGGGGCTAACTATGGCTACACCTTC.